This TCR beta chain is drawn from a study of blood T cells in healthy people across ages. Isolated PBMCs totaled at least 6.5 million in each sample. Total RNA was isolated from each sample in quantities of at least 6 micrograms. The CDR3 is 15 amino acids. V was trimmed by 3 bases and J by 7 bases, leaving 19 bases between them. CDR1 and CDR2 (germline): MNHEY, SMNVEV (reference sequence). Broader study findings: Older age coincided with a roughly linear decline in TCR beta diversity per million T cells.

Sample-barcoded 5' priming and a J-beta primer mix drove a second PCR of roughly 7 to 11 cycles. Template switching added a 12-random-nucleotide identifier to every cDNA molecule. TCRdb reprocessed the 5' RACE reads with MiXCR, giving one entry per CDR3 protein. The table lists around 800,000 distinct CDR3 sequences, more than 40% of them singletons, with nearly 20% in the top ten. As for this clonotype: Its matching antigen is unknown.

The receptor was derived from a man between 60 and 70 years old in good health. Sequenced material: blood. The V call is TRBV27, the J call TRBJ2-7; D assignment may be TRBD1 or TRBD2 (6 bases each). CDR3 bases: TGTGCCAGCAGTTTTTTGGGGGGCCTCAACAATGAGCAGTACTTC. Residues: CASSFLGGLNNEQYF.